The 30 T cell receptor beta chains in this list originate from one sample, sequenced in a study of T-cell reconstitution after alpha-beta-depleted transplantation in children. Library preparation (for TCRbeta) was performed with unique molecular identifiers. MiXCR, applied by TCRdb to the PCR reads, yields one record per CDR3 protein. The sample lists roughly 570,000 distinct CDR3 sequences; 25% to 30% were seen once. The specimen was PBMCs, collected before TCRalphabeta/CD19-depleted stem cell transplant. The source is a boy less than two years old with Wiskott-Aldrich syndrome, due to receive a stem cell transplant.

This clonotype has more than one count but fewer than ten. The CDR3 DNA follows: TGCAGTGCAATTTCCCGTGGGACACAAAAGGGGTACGAGCAGTACTTC. Its translation: CSAISRGTQKGYEQYF. J is TRBJ2-7 and V is TRBV20-1; possibly TRBD1 for D (6 bases). Per the germline V gene, CDR1 is DFQATT and CDR2 is SNEGSKA (reference sequence). The CDR3 runs to 16 residues. V was pared by 6 bases and J by 4 bases, with 25 bases between.

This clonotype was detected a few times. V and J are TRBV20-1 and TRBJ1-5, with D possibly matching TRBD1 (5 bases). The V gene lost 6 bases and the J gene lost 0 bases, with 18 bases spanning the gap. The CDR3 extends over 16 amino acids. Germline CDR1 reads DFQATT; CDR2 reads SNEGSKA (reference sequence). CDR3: CSANTWGGLSNQPQHF. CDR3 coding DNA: TGCAGTGCCAACACTTGGGGCGGGCTTAGCAATCAGCCCCAGCATTTT.

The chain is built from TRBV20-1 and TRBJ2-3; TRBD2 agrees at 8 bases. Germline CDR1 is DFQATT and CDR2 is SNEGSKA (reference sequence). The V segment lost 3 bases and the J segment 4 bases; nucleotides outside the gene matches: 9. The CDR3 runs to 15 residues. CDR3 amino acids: CSASPLAGSPDTQYF. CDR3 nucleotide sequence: TGCAGTGCTAGCCCCCTAGCGGGCTCCCCAGATACGCAGTATTTT.

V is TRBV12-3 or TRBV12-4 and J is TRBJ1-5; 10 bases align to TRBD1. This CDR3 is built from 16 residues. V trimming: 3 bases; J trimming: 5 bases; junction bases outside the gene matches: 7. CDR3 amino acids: CASSFRTGGSDQPQHF. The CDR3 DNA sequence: TGTGCCAGCAGTTTTCGGACAGGGGGTAGTGATCAGCCCCAGCATTTT.

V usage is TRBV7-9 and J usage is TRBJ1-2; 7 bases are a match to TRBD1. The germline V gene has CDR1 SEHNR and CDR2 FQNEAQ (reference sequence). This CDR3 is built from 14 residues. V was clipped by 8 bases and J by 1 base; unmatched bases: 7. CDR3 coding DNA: TGTGCCAGCGGGGCCGGGACAGATAACTATGGCTACACCTTC. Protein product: CASGAGTDNYGYTF.

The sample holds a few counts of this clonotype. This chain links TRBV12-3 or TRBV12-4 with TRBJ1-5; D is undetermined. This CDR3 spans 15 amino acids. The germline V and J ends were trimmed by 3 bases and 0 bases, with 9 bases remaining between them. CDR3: CASSFRSGSNQPQHF. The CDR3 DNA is TGTGCCAGCAGTTTTCGTTCGGGTAGCAATCAGCCCCAGCATTTT.

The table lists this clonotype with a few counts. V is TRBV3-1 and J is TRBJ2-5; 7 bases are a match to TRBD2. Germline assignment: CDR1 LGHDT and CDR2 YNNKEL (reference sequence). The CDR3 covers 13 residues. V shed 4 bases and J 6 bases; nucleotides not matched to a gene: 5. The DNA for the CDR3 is TGTGCCAGCAGCCTCGGACTAGGGCAGACCCAGTACTTC. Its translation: CASSLGLGQTQYF.

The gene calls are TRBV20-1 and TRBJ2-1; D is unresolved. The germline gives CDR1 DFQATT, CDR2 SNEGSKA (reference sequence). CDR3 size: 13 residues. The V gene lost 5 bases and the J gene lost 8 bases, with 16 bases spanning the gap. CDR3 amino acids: CSAGEKAWYEQFF. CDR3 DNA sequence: TGCAGTGCTGGTGAAAAGGCTTGGTATGAGCAGTTCTTC.

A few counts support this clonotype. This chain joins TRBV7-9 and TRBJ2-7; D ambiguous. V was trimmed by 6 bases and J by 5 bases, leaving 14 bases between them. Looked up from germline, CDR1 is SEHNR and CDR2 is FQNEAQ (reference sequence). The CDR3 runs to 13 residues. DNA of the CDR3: TGTGCCAGCAGTGTGGGTCCGGACCACGAGCAGTACTTC. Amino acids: CASSVGPDHEQYF.

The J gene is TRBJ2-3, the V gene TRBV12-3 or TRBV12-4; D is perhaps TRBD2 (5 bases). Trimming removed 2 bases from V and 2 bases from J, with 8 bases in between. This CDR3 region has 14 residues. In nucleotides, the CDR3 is TGTGCCAGCAGTTTACAGCGGCCCACAGATACGCAGTATTTT. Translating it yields CASSLQRPTDTQYF.

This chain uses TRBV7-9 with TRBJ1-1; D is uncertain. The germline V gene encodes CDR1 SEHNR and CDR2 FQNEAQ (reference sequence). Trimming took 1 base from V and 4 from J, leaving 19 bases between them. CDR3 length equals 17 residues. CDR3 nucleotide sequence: TGTGCCAGCAGCTTAGGAGGTCTTTTGGGTAGGGTCACTGAAGCTTTCTTT. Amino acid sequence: CASSLGGLLGRVTEAFF.

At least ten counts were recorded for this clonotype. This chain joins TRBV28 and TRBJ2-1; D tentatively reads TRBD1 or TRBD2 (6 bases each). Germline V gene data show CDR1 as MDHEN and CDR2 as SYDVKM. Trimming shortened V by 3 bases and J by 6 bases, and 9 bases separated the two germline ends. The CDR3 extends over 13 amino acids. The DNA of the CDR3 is TGTGCCAGCAGTTTCGGAGGGGGCAATGAGCAGTTCTTC. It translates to CASSFGGGNEQFF.

The CDR3 protein is CASSFGQGAVAIQYF. CDR3 coding DNA: TGCGCCAGCAGCTTCGGACAGGGGGCAGTGGCCATTCAGTACTTC. The chain recombines TRBV5-1 with TRBJ2-4; 11 nucleotides line up with TRBD1. Per germline, CDR1 SGHRS and CDR2 YFSETQ. The trim removed 2 bases at V and 9 bases at J, leaving 7 bases unmatched. The CDR3 sequence is 15 residues long.

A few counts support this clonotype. The CDR3 region is CASSLGGGAPEAFF. The CDR3 DNA reads TGTGCCAGCAGTCTGGGAGGTGGTGCGCCTGAAGCTTTCTTT. The genes are TRBV27 and TRBJ1-1, with D uncertain. The CDR3 spans 14 residues. The V end lost 5 bases, the J end lost 6 bases, and 16 bases lay between the germline ends. CDR1 and CDR2 from the germline V gene are MNHEY and SMNVEV (reference sequence).

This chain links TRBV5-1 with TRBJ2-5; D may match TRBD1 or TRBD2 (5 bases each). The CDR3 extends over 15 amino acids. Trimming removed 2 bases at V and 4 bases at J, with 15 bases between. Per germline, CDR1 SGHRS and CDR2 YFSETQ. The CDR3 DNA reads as TGCGCCAGCAGCTTCGGGACGCTAGATGGAGAGACCCAGTACTTC. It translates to CASSFGTLDGETQYF.

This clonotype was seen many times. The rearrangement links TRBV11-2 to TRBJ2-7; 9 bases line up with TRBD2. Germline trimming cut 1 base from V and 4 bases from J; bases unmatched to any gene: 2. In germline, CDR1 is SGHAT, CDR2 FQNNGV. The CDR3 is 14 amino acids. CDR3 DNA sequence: TGTGCCAGCAGCTTAGGGCGGGAGGGATACGAGCAGTACTTC. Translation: CASSLGREGYEQYF.

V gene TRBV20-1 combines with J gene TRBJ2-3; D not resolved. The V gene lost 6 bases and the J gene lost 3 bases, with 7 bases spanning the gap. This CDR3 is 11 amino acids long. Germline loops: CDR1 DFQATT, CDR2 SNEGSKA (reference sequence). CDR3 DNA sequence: TGCAGTGCACAGCCAACAGATACGCAGTATTTT. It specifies CSAQPTDTQYF.

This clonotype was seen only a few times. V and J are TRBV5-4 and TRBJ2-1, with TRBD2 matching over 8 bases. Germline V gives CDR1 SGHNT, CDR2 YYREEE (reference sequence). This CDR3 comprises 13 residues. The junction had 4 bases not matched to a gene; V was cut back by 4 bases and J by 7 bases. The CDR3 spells CASSTGTRNEQFF. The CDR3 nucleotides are TGTGCCAGCAGCACCGGGACTAGAAATGAGCAGTTCTTC.

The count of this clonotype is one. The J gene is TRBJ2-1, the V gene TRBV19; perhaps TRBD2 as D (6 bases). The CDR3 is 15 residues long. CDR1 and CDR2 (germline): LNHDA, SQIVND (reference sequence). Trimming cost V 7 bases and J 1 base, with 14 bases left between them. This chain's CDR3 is CASMRRAGSYNEQFF. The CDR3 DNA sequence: TGTGCCAGTATGCGTCGGGCGGGATCCTACAATGAGCAGTTCTTC.

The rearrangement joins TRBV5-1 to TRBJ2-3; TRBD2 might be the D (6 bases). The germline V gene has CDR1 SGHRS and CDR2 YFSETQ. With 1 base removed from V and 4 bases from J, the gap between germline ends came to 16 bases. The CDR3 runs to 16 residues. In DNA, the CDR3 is TGCGCCAGCAGCTTGTCTGGCGGGATCGTGGCAGATACGCAGTATTTT. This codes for CASSLSGGIVADTQYF.

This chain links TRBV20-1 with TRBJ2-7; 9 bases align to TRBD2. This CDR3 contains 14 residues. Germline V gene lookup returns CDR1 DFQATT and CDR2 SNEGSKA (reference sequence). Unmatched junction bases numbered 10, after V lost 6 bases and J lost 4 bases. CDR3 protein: CSATPIAGAYEQYF. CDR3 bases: TGCAGTGCCACACCAATAGCGGGAGCATACGAGCAGTACTTC.

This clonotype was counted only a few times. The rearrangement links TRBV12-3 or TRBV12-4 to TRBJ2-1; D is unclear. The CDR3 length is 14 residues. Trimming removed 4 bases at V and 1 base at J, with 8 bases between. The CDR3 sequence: CASSWSGSYNEQFF. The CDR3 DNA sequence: TGTGCCAGCAGTTGGTCCGGATCCTACAATGAGCAGTTCTTC.

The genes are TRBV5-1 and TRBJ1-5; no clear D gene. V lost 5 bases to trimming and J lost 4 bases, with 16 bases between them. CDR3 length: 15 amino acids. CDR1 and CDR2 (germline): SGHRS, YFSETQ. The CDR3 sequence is CASSRSGVYNQPQHF. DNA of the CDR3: TGCGCCAGCAGTAGGAGCGGGGTCTATAATCAGCCCCAGCATTTT.

Here the CDR3 DNA reads TGTGCCACCAGCAATGACAACTCCTACGAGCAGTACTTC. The encoded protein is CATSNDNSYEQYF. The chain joins TRBV15 to TRBJ2-7; D unresolved. The ends were cut back, 4 bases at V and 0 bases at J, with 7 bases in the middle. Germline V gene lookup returns CDR1 LNHNV and CDR2 YYDKDF (reference sequence). This CDR3 has 13 amino acids. Variable domain in full (rest from reference TRBV15 and TRBJ2-7): DAMVIQNPRYQVTQFGKPVTLSCSQTLNHNVMYWYQQKSSQAPKLLFHYYDKDFNNEADTPDNFQSRRPNTSFCFLDIRSPGLGDTAMYLCATSNDNSYEQYFGPGTRLTVT.

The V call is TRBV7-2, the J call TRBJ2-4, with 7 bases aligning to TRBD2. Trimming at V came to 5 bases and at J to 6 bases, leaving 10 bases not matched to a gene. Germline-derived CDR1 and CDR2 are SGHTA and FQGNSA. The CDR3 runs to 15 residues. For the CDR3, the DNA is TGTGCCAGCAGCACCGGGCAGCCGGGAGGAAACATTCAGTACTTC. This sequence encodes CASSTGQPGGNIQYF.

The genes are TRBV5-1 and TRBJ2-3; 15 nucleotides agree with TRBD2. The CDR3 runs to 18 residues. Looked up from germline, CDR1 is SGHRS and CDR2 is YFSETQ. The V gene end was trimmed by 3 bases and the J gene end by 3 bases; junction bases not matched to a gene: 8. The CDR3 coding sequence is TGCGCCAGCAGCTGGGGACTAGCGGGAGGTGAAGGAACAGATACGCAGTATTTT. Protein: CASSWGLAGGEGTDTQYF.

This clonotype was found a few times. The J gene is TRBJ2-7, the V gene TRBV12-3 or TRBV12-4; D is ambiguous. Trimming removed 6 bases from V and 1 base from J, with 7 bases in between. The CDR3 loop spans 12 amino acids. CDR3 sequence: CASRRTSYEQYF. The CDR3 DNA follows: TGTGCCAGCAGACGCACATCCTACGAGCAGTACTTC.

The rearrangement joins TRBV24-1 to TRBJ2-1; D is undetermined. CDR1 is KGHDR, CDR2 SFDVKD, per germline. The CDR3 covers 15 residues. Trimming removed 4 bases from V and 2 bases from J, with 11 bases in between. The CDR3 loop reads CATSDSKLAYNEQFF. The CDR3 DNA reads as TGTGCCACCAGTGACTCCAAGCTGGCCTACAATGAGCAGTTCTTC.

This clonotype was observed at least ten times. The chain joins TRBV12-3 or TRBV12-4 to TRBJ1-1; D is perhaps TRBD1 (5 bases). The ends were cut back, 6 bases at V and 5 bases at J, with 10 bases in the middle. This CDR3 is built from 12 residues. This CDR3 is CASSLRGTEAFF. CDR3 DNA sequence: TGTGCCAGCAGCCTTCGGGGGACTGAAGCTTTCTTT.

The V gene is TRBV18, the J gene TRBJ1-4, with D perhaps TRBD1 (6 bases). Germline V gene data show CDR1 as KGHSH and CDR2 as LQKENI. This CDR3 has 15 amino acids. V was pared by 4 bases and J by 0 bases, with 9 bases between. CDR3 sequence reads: CASSQQGPTNEKLFF. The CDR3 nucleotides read TGTGCCAGCTCACAGCAGGGGCCAACTAATGAAAAACTGTTTTTT.